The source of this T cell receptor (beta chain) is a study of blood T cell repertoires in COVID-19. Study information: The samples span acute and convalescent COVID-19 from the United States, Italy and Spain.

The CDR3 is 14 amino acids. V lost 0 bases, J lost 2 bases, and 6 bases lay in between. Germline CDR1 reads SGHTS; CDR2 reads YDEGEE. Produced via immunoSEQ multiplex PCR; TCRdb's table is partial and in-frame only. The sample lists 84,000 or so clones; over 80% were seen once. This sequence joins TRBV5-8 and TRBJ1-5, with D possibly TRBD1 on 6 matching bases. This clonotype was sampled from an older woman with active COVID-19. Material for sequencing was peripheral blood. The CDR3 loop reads CASSLDRGNQPQHF. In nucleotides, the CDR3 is TGTGCCAGCAGCTTGGACAGGGGCAATCAGCCCCAGCATTTT.